The 26 T cell receptor beta chains below were found in one sample sequenced in a study of shared clonotypes between healthy human individuals. The naive CD8 fraction comprised CD45RO-negative cells positively selected for CCR7 and excluded terminally differentiated effector memory CD45RA+ cells. Method: immunoSEQ multiplex PCR; TCRdb's copy keeps in-frame clones and lacks some. The table has 2 million to 2.5 million clones, approximately 94% seen once. The sequenced sample consisted of naive CD8+ T cells from PBMCs. These receptor sequences come from a man aged 18 to 30 in good health. Some clones in this sample may be carry-over from other donors' samples.

This chain joins TRBV27 and TRBJ2-5, with D tentatively TRBD1 (6 bases). The V end lost 4 bases, the J end lost 0 bases, and 15 bases lay between the germline ends. This CDR3 has 16 residues. From germline, CDR1 is MNHEY and CDR2 SMNVEV (reference sequence). DNA of the CDR3: TGTGCCAGCAGTTGGGCGGCAGGGGAGTACCAAGAGACCCAGTACTTC. It encodes CASSWAAGEYQETQYF.

The chain employs TRBV4-1 and TRBJ1-1; D possibly corresponds to TRBD1 (6 bases). This CDR3 comprises 14 residues. Between the trimmed V and J ends, which lost 3 bases and 5 bases, there was a span of 13 bases. Germline values: CDR1 MGHRA, CDR2 YSYEKL. CDR3 region: CASSQLGARTEAFF. For the CDR3, the DNA is TGCGCCAGCAGCCAGTTGGGGGCGAGAACTGAAGCTTTCTTT.

The genes are TRBV6-1 and TRBJ2-7, with 8 bases that match TRBD2. This CDR3 comprises 13 residues. The trim removed 8 bases at V and 4 bases at J, leaving 7 bases unmatched. The germline V gene has CDR1 MNHNS and CDR2 SASEGT. The CDR3 DNA reads as TGTGCCAGCGGGAGGCCGGGGGGGTACGAGCAGTACTTC. Amino acid sequence: CASGRPGGYEQYF.

V and J are TRBV29-1 and TRBJ2-7; weak D call: TRBD1 (6 bases). The germline gives CDR1 SQVTM, CDR2 ANQGSEA. The germline V and J ends were trimmed by 6 bases and 4 bases, with 22 bases remaining between them. CDR3 length: 15 residues. The CDR3 coding sequence is TGCAGCGTCGGTCAACCGGGACACCGGACGTACGAGCAGTACTTC. It translates to CSVGQPGHRTYEQYF.

This sequence joins TRBV29-1 and TRBJ2-5; TRBD1 matches 9 bases. This CDR3 contains 13 residues. Germline CDR1 SQVTM, CDR2 ANQGSEA. J gave up 2 bases and V 7 bases, and 5 bases lay outside the gene matches. The CDR3 nucleotides are TGCAGCGCCACAGGGGGCGGGCAAGAGACCCAGTACTTC. This translates into CSATGGGQETQYF.

The table lists this clone with a count of one. V usage is TRBV27 and J usage is TRBJ2-1; D may be TRBD2 (6 bases). CDR1 is MNHEY and CDR2 is SMNVEV in the germline V gene (reference sequence). Trimming removed 1 base from V and 7 bases from J, with 17 bases in between. This CDR3 comprises 16 residues. For the CDR3, the DNA is TGTGCCAGCAGTTTATATGGCGGGAACCACGAGAATGAGCAGTTCTTC. Its protein product is CASSLYGGNHENEQFF.

V usage is TRBV27 and J usage is TRBJ2-4; D might be TRBD2 (5 bases). This CDR3 contains 17 residues. The V gene's germline CDR1 is MNHEY and CDR2 SMNVEV (reference sequence). Trimming shortened V by 0 bases and J by 0 bases, and 12 bases separated the two germline ends. CDR3 DNA sequence: TGTGCCAGCAGTTTATCGTTAGCCGGGGTAGCCAAAAACATTCAGTACTTC. Protein product: CASSLSLAGVAKNIQYF.

The rearrangement joins TRBV19 to TRBJ2-1; 7 nucleotides agree with TRBD1. The CDR3 covers 15 residues. Germline CDR1 and CDR2: LNHDA and SQIVND (reference sequence). V shed 5 bases and J 4 bases; nucleotides not matched to a gene: 8. The CDR3 sequence is CASSPTPGQYNEQFF. The DNA of the CDR3 is TGTGCCAGTAGTCCGACTCCGGGACAGTACAATGAGCAGTTCTTC. The entire variable domain, with the rest obtained from reference TRBV19 and TRBJ2-1, is as follows: DGGITQSPKYLFRKEGQNVTLSCEQNLNHDAMYWYRQDPGQGLRLIYYSQIVNDFQKGDIAEGYSVSREKKESFPLTVTSAQKNPTAFYLCASSPTPGQYNEQFFGPGTRLTVL.

This clone was picked up one time. V is TRBV9 and J is TRBJ2-3; D may be TRBD2 (6 bases). The germline V gene encodes CDR1 SGDLS and CDR2 YYNGEE. V dropped 6 bases and J dropped 1 base, with 9 bases sitting between them. This CDR3 region has 13 residues. The CDR3 region is CASTSGGTDTQYF. The DNA for the CDR3 is TGTGCCAGCACCTCGGGAGGCACAGATACGCAGTATTTT.

In this sample, this clone turned up once. The rearrangement uses TRBV5-3 and TRBJ1-5, with TRBD1 matching over 12 bases. TRBV5-3 is an ORF for which the function is uncertain. V shed 4 bases, J shed 1 base, and the junction held 9 bases outside the gene matches. This CDR3 comprises 18 residues. The CDR3 spells CARSPRDRGQVSNQPQHF. In nucleotides, the CDR3 is TGTGCCAGAAGCCCCCGGGACAGGGGGCAAGTGAGCAATCAGCCCCAGCATTTT.

The chain combines TRBV4-3 with TRBJ1-1; D is possibly TRBD1 (6 bases). The CDR3 has 13 residues. Deletions cut 4 bases from V and 7 bases from J, with 13 bases between. Per germline, CDR1 LGHNA and CDR2 YSLEER. In nucleotides, the CDR3 is TGCGCCAGCAGCCCCTCGTGGGGGCTTGAAGCTTTCTTT. Translating gives CASSPSWGLEAFF.

The V gene is TRBV19, the J gene TRBJ2-7; D gene uncertain. The V and J ends lost 5 bases and 3 bases respectively, with 11 bases between them. The length of the CDR3 is 13 residues. CDR1 and CDR2 from the germline V gene are LNHDA and SQIVND (reference sequence). Here the CDR3 reads CASSFGPRYEQYF. CDR3 bases: TGTGCCAGTAGTTTTGGCCCCCGCTACGAGCAGTACTTC.

The rearrangement links TRBV27 to TRBJ2-7, with D hard to call. V was trimmed by 4 bases and J by 4 bases, leaving 11 bases between them. The CDR3 loop spans 13 amino acids. CDR1 MNHEY and CDR2 SMNVEV come from the germline V gene (reference sequence). In nucleotides, the CDR3 is TGTGCCAGCAGTTCACGGCTCTTATACGAGCAGTACTTC. Amino acids: CASSSRLLYEQYF.

CDR3 nucleotide sequence: TGTGCCAGCAGTTGGGGGCTAGCGGGAGTCGAGCAGTACTTC. Translated: CASSWGLAGVEQYF. The chain has TRBV28 and TRBJ2-7; TRBD2 aligns across 10 bases. The CDR3 sequence is 14 residues long. V shed 4 bases and J 6 bases; nucleotides not matched to a gene: 6. CDR1 is MDHEN and CDR2 is SYDVKM in the germline V gene.

The rearrangement joins TRBV7-3 to TRBJ2-7, with a possible D match to TRBD2 (6 bases). This CDR3 has 15 residues. From germline, CDR1 is SGHTA and CDR2 FQGTGA. V was shortened by 5 bases and J by 2 bases, with 16 bases between the two germline ends. The DNA of the CDR3 is TGTGCCAGCAGCCCAACACCAGCGGGCCCCTACGAGCAGTACTTC. Encoded protein: CASSPTPAGPYEQYF.

This clone was found once. The chain carries TRBV10-3 and TRBJ2-5, with TRBD2 matching over 7 bases. V lost 3 bases, J lost 5 bases, and 12 bases stayed unmatched. CDR1 is ENHRY, CDR2 SYGVKD, per germline. CDR3 length: 16 residues. CDR3 in DNA: TGTGCCATCAGTGACGGGAGCGGGATTAGTGGGGAGACCCAGTACTTC. Encoded protein: CAISDGSGISGETQYF.

This chain connects TRBV6-1 to TRBJ2-1; D not resolved. The CDR3 extends over 13 amino acids. Trimming stripped 4 bases from V and 0 bases from J, with 4 bases between. Germline V gives CDR1 MNHNS, CDR2 SASEGT. CDR3 sequence (DNA): TGTGCCAGCAGTGTGGACTCCTACAATGAGCAGTTCTTC. It is translated as CASSVDSYNEQFF.

This clone occurred a few times. This chain links TRBV7-9 with TRBJ2-7, with 8 bases lining up with TRBD2. The germline gives CDR1 SEHNR, CDR2 FQNEAQ (reference sequence). V lost 5 bases and J lost 2; bases outside the gene matches: 8. This CDR3 is built from 15 residues. In DNA, the CDR3 is TGTGCCAGCAGCGTAGTTACTAGCGGTCCCTACGAGCAGTACTTC. It encodes CASSVVTSGPYEQYF.

This clone was seen a single time. The V call is TRBV9, the J call TRBJ2-1, with D tentatively TRBD2 (5 bases). V lost 0 bases, J lost 5 bases, and 12 bases lay in between. The CDR3 has 15 residues. Per the germline V gene, CDR1 is SGDLS and CDR2 is YYNGEE. CDR3 sequence reads: CASSVGSGVNNEQFF. CDR3 coding DNA: TGTGCCAGCAGCGTAGGGAGCGGAGTTAACAATGAGCAGTTCTTC. Looking up the rest from reference TRBV9 and TRBJ2-1 gives the full variable domain: DSGVTQTPKHLITATGQRVTLRCSPRSGDLSVYWYQQSLDQGLQFLIQYYNGEERAKGNILERFSAQQFPDLHSELNLSSLELGDSALYFCASSVGSGVNNEQFFGPGTRLTVL.

The J gene is TRBJ2-7, the V gene TRBV7-9, with 8 bases lining up with TRBD1. J was trimmed by 2 bases and V by 0 bases; bases with no gene match: 9. The CDR3 is made up of 17 amino acids. Germline V gene sequence: CDR1 SEHNR, CDR2 FQNEAQ (reference sequence). CDR3 region: CASSLAATTGAAYEQYF. The CDR3 DNA reads as TGTGCCAGCAGCTTAGCCGCTACGACAGGGGCTGCCTACGAGCAGTACTTC.

The chain employs TRBV7-8 and TRBJ2-1, with unresolved D. With 8 bases removed from V and 6 bases from J, the gap between germline ends came to 14 bases. The germline gives CDR1 SGHVS, CDR2 FQNEAQ. CDR3 length: 13 residues. CDR3 coding DNA: TGTGCCAGCTCCAAAGGGTCACTCAATGAGCAGTTCTTC. This codes for CASSKGSLNEQFF.

The chain uses TRBV11-2 and TRBJ2-2; D might be TRBD1 (5 bases). The CDR3 has 16 residues. V gave up 1 base and J gave up 6 bases, with 15 bases separating them. The V gene's germline CDR1 is SGHAT and CDR2 FQNNGV. The CDR3 reads CASSLGDQGWSGELFF. Written as DNA, the CDR3 is TGTGCCAGCAGCTTAGGTGACCAGGGTTGGTCCGGGGAGCTGTTTTTT.

The genes are TRBV10-1 and TRBJ2-3, with unresolved D. Germline CDR1 WNHNN, CDR2 SYGVQD (reference sequence). V lost 3 bases, J lost 1 base, and 8 bases lay in between. This CDR3 region has 14 residues. The chain's CDR3 is CASSDSRGTDTQYF. The DNA of the CDR3 is TGCGCCAGCAGTGACAGTAGAGGCACAGATACGCAGTATTTT.

Concerning this clone: Other DNA sequences in the same sample also yield this CDR3. The chain couples TRBV27 to TRBJ1-1; no firm D call. The CDR3 covers 13 residues. Germline CDR1 is MNHEY and CDR2 is SMNVEV (reference sequence). V shed 2 bases and J shed 4 bases, with 8 bases lying between them. The CDR3 coding sequence is TGTGCCAGCAGTTTAAGGGTAGGCACTGAAGCTTTCTTT. It is translated as CASSLRVGTEAFF.

The chain carries TRBV30 and TRBJ2-7; 8 nucleotides line up with TRBD2. After removal of 0 bases from V and 0 bases from J, the junction contained 4 bases not matched to a gene. CDR3 size: 15 residues. From germline, CDR1 is GTSNPN and CDR2 SVGIG (reference sequence). The CDR3 is CAWSVQAGDSYEQYF. CDR3 nucleotides: TGTGCCTGGAGTGTACAAGCGGGGGACTCCTACGAGCAGTACTTC.

This chain connects TRBV28 to TRBJ1-2, with D uncertain. The CDR3 loop spans 15 amino acids. V lost 5 bases to trimming and J lost 2 bases, with 15 bases between them. Germline CDR1 MDHEN, CDR2 SYDVKM. CDR3 residues: CASSPGFNVNYGYTF. Written as DNA, the CDR3 is TGTGCCAGCAGTCCCGGGTTCAATGTGAACTATGGCTACACCTTC.